What follows are 31 T cell receptor beta chains derived from one specimen sequenced in a study of T cell changes during pregnancy in multiple sclerosis. The protocol was immunoSEQ multiplex PCR, while the TCRdb copy is restricted to in-frame clones and leaves out a portion. The profile shows tens of thousands of clones, 90% to 95% of them singletons. This specimen was CD4+ T cells from peripheral blood mononuclear cells, taken in the second trimester of pregnancy. All receptors come from a female donor with multiple sclerosis, enrolled in a pregnancy study.

The chain recombines TRBV7-8 with TRBJ2-1; D unresolved. The CDR3 consists of 14 residues. CDR1 is SGHVS and CDR2 is FQNEAQ in the germline V gene. With 4 bases removed from V and 6 bases from J, the gap between germline ends came to 13 bases. The CDR3 coding sequence is TGTGCCAGCAGCTCATTACGGGTGGGCAATGAGCAGTTCTTC. As protein: CASSSLRVGNEQFF.

V gene TRBV6-4 combines with J gene TRBJ1-1, with D uncertain. V was clipped by 4 bases and J by 1 base, with 7 bases between them. Germline V CDR1 and CDR2: MRHNA, SNTAGT. The CDR3 totals 13 residues. The CDR3 sequence is CASSVAANTEAFF. CDR3 bases: TGTGCCAGCAGTGTGGCGGCGAACACTGAAGCTTTCTTT.

This chain uses TRBV27 with TRBJ2-3, with 12 bases identical to TRBD2. The V segment lost 2 bases and the J segment 5 bases; nucleotides outside the gene matches: 8. CDR3 length equals 17 residues. Germline V lookup: CDR1 MNHEY, CDR2 SMNVEV (reference sequence). CDR3 protein: CASSLLTSGGTGDTQYF. The CDR3, as DNA: TGTGCCAGCAGTTTACTGACTAGCGGGGGTACGGGAGATACGCAGTATTTT.

The gene calls are TRBV6-9 and TRBJ1-1; D gene ambiguous. CDR3 length equals 15 residues. The ends were cut back, 2 bases at V and 4 bases at J, with 14 bases in the middle. Germline V gene lookup returns CDR1 MNHGY and CDR2 SVAAGI. The CDR3 loop is CASSYPLTRGTEAFF. The CDR3 DNA is TGTGCCAGCAGTTATCCATTAACCCGGGGCACTGAAGCTTTCTTT.

V and J are TRBV6-1 and TRBJ2-7; no definite D call. The CDR3 loop spans 12 amino acids. Trimming cost V 2 bases and J 2 bases, with 4 bases left between them. Germline V gives CDR1 MNHNS, CDR2 SASEGT. CDR3 sequence: CASSELTYEQYF. CDR3 nucleotide sequence: TGTGCCAGCAGTGAACTAACCTACGAGCAGTACTTC.

The V and J genes are TRBV18 and TRBJ2-4, with 7 bases aligning to TRBD2. Losses at the gene ends were 3 bases for V and 7 bases for J; bases not matched to a gene: 6. The CDR3 extends over 14 amino acids. In germline, CDR1 is KGHSH, CDR2 LQKENI. CDR3 sequence reads: CASSPGGGSNIQYF. In nucleotides, the CDR3 is TGTGCCAGCTCACCTGGGGGAGGGTCCAACATTCAGTACTTC.

The V call is TRBV19, the J call TRBJ1-5, with D possibly TRBD1 on 6 matching bases. Per the germline V gene, CDR1 is LNHDA and CDR2 is SQIVND (reference sequence). The CDR3 runs to 16 residues. Trimming removed 2 bases from V and 2 bases from J, with 13 bases in between. CDR3: CASSIPGGLGNQPQHF. The CDR3 DNA reads TGTGCCAGTAGTATACCGGGGGGCCTCGGCAATCAGCCCCAGCATTTT.

The rearrangement links TRBV19 to TRBJ2-7; 10 bases align to TRBD2. The CDR3 totals 13 residues. Per the germline V gene, CDR1 is LNHDA and CDR2 is SQIVND (reference sequence). V shed 9 bases, J shed 2 bases, and the junction held 4 bases outside the gene matches. CDR3 DNA: TGTGCCAGCCGTACTAGCGGGACCTACGAGCAGTACTTC. Its translation: CASRTSGTYEQYF. Filled out from reference TRBV19 and TRBJ2-7, the complete variable domain reads DGGITQSPKYLFRKEGQNVTLSCEQNLNHDAMYWYRQDPGQGLRLIYYSQIVNDFQKGDIAEGYSVSREKKESFPLTVTSAQKNPTAFYLCASRTSGTYEQYFGPGTRLTVT.

V is TRBV2 and J is TRBJ2-3; TRBD1 aligns across 8 bases. CDR3 length: 12 residues. V shed 10 bases and J 4 bases; nucleotides not matched to a gene: 4. Germline V gives CDR1 SNHLY, CDR2 FYNNEI. DNA for the CDR3: TGTGCCAACATGACAGGGGCAGATACGCAGTATTTT. It codes for CANMTGADTQYF.

This chain links TRBV10-3 with TRBJ2-3, with TRBD2 matching 10 bases. Germline CDR1 is ENHRY and CDR2 is SYGVKD. The CDR3 is 16 amino acids. V gave up 5 bases and J gave up 7 bases; unmatched junction bases: 12. This CDR3 is CAISLAGTSVGNTQYF. The CDR3 DNA follows: TGTGCCATCAGTCTCGCCGGGACTAGCGTAGGTAATACGCAGTATTTT.

The chain combines TRBV20-1 with TRBJ1-2, with D perhaps matching TRBD1 (6 bases). V was pared by 7 bases and J by 6 bases, with 12 bases between. The V gene's germline CDR1 is DFQATT and CDR2 SNEGSKA (reference sequence). This CDR3 is 11 amino acids long. CDR3 sequence: CSVPGAHGYTF. CDR3 in DNA: TGCAGTGTCCCAGGGGCGCATGGCTACACCTTC.

This clone showed up just a few times. The chain combines TRBV27 with TRBJ2-7; 8 positions agree with TRBD1. There are 15 residues in the CDR3. The germline V gene encodes CDR1 MNHEY and CDR2 SMNVEV (reference sequence). With 4 bases clipped from V and 5 bases from J, the junction kept 10 bases outside the gene matches. CDR3 in amino acids: CASSSALRTGNEQYF. CDR3 sequence (DNA): TGTGCCAGCAGTTCGGCATTAAGGACAGGGAACGAGCAGTACTTC.

This chain connects TRBV27 to TRBJ1-1, with 11 bases that match TRBD1. Germline CDR1 is MNHEY and CDR2 is SMNVEV (reference sequence). The V gene end was trimmed by 9 bases and the J gene end by 6 bases; junction bases not matched to a gene: 9. This CDR3 contains 14 residues. DNA for the CDR3: TGTGCCAGTTGGGACAGGGGGAAGAGGGCTGAAGCTTTCTTT. Translated, it gives CASWDRGKRAEAFF.

The genes are TRBV10-3 and TRBJ2-7; 13 bases are a match to TRBD2. V shed 6 bases, J shed 0 bases, and the junction held 5 bases outside the gene matches. In germline, CDR1 is ENHRY, CDR2 SYGVKD. The length of the CDR3 is 16 residues. The CDR3 loop reads CAIRGLAGDNSYEQYF. DNA of the CDR3: TGTGCCATCAGAGGACTAGCGGGAGATAACTCCTACGAGCAGTACTTC.

The chain employs TRBV5-1 and TRBJ2-3, with 10 bases that match TRBD1. With V trimmed by 4 bases and J by 5 bases, 7 bases remained unmatched. Per germline, CDR1 SGHRS and CDR2 YFSETQ. This CDR3 spans 15 amino acids. The CDR3 DNA follows: TGCGCCAGCAGCCCCCGGGACAGGGGAGGAGATACGCAGTATTTT. Protein: CASSPRDRGGDTQYF.

The chain employs TRBV5-6 and TRBJ2-7, with 8 bases aligning to TRBD1. Germline loops: CDR1 SGHDT, CDR2 YYEEEE. The V gene end was trimmed by 0 bases and the J gene end by 4 bases; junction bases not matched to a gene: 3. CDR3 length: 14 residues. Here the CDR3 reads CASSLEGQGYEQYF. The CDR3 DNA is TGTGCCAGCAGCTTGGAAGGACAGGGATACGAGCAGTACTTC.

This chain links TRBV29-1 with TRBJ1-5; TRBD1 is a possible D gene (6 bases). The germline CDR1 and CDR2 sequences are SQVTM and ANQGSEA. V lost 7 bases and J 0 bases, leaving 10 bases between the germline ends. The CDR3 has 13 residues. CDR3 loop: CSAMGHSNQPQHF. The CDR3 DNA follows: TGCAGCGCCATGGGACATAGCAATCAGCCCCAGCATTTT.

The rearrangement joins TRBV5-6 to TRBJ1-3, with D hard to call. The V gene's germline CDR1 is SGHDT and CDR2 YYEEEE. V lost 3 bases, J lost 4 bases, and 14 bases lay in between. There are 15 residues in the CDR3. CDR3 sequence (DNA): TGTGCCAGCAGCTCAACGCAGGCTAGCGGAAACACCATATATTTT. This gives the protein CASSSTQASGNTIYF. The full variable domain, rest sourced from reference TRBV5-6 and TRBJ1-3, is DAGVTQSPTHLIKTRGQQVTLRCSPKSGHDTVSWYQQALGQGPQFIFQYYEEEERQRGNFPDRFSGHQFPNYSSELNVNALLLGDSALYLCASSSTQASGNTIYFGEGSWLTVV.

The chain links TRBV19 to TRBJ2-6, with D possibly being TRBD2 (6 bases). This CDR3 is 15 amino acids long. V shed 3 bases and J shed 2 bases, with 8 bases lying between them. Per the germline V gene, CDR1 is LNHDA and CDR2 is SQIVND (reference sequence). The CDR3 DNA sequence: TGTGCCAGTAGTATCAGGGAGGCTGGGGCCAACGTCCTGACTTTC. Translated, it gives CASSIREAGANVLTF.

The chain couples TRBV7-9 to TRBJ1-5; D is unresolved. CDR1 SEHNR and CDR2 FQNEAQ come from the germline V gene (reference sequence). The CDR3 length is 13 residues. Trimming removed 2 bases at V and 4 bases at J, with 6 bases between. CDR3 residues: CASSLSLNQPQHF. The CDR3 DNA follows: TGTGCCAGCAGCTTATCCTTGAATCAGCCCCAGCATTTT.

A single count supports this clone. J is TRBJ1-3 and V is TRBV12-5; D perhaps matches TRBD1 (5 bases). CDR3 size: 15 residues. Germline CDR1 LGHNT, CDR2 FRNRAP. Trimming stripped 1 base from V and 4 bases from J, with 11 bases between. The CDR3 spells CASGLGQSSGNTIYF. DNA for the CDR3: TGTGCTAGTGGTTTGGGACAGTCCTCAGGAAACACCATATATTTT. Variable domain in full (rest from reference TRBV12-5 and TRBJ1-3): DARVTQTPRHKVTEMGQEVTMRCQPILGHNTVFWYRQTMMQGLELLAYFRNRAPLDDSGMPKDRFSAEMPDATLATLKIQPSEPRDSAVYFCASGLGQSSGNTIYFGEGSWLTVV.

The J gene is TRBJ1-3, the V gene TRBV27; D not certain. V dropped 2 bases and J dropped 3 bases, with 8 bases sitting between them. Germline V CDR1 and CDR2: MNHEY, SMNVEV (reference sequence). The CDR3 length is 14 residues. CDR3 DNA sequence: TGTGCCAGCAGTTTAGCGGGTCTTGGAAACACCATATATTTT. This sequence encodes CASSLAGLGNTIYF.

The rearrangement joins TRBV5-6 to TRBJ2-3, with 9 bases matching TRBD1. J lost 8 bases, V lost 3 bases, and 10 bases had no gene match. The CDR3 sequence is 15 residues long. In germline, CDR1 is SGHDT, CDR2 YYEEEE. The CDR3 loop is CASSSGQGEGGTQYF. The CDR3 DNA is TGTGCCAGCAGCTCGGGACAGGGAGAAGGAGGTACGCAGTATTTT.

This clone has more than one count but fewer than ten. CDR3 residues: CASRQGLAGTDTQYF. The CDR3 coding sequence is TGCGCCAGCAGGCAGGGACTAGCCGGCACAGATACGCAGTATTTT. This sequence joins TRBV5-1 and TRBJ2-3; 9 nucleotides agree with TRBD2. Germline trimming cut 5 bases from V and 1 base from J; bases unmatched to any gene: 5. This CDR3 is built from 15 residues. CDR1 SGHRS and CDR2 YFSETQ come from the germline V gene.

The genes are TRBV7-9 and TRBJ2-4; perhaps TRBD1 as D (5 bases). Per germline, CDR1 SEHNR and CDR2 FQNEAQ (reference sequence). Trimming shortened V by 3 bases and J by 4 bases, and 19 bases separated the two germline ends. This CDR3 has 17 amino acids. The CDR3 DNA sequence: TGTGCCAGCAGCTTCTCAGGGTCCGGACACCTTAAAAACATTCAGTACTTC. Residues: CASSFSGSGHLKNIQYF.

The chain has TRBV5-1 and TRBJ1-4, with D unresolved. Germline CDR1 and CDR2: SGHRS and YFSETQ. The V end was cut by 0 bases, the J end by 6 bases, with 9 bases between. The CDR3 totals 14 residues. The DNA for the CDR3 is TGCGCCAGCAGCTTGGCGGGAGGAGATGAAAAACTGTTTTTT. It translates to CASSLAGGDEKLFF.

This rearrangement joins TRBV6-5 to TRBJ2-7, with D perhaps matching TRBD1 (6 bases). V shed 7 bases and J shed 6 bases, with 16 bases lying between them. The CDR3 covers 13 residues. From germline, CDR1 is MNHEY and CDR2 SVGAGI. CDR3 protein: CASMRLQGSEQYF. In DNA form, the CDR3 reads TGTGCCAGCATGCGCTTGCAGGGGAGCGAGCAGTACTTC.

The CDR3 here is CASSRQGSITEAFF. CDR3 DNA: TGTGCCAGCAGCAGACAGGGGTCGATCACTGAAGCTTTCTTT. The chain links TRBV2 to TRBJ1-1; 8 nucleotides agree with TRBD1. The germline V gene encodes CDR1 SNHLY and CDR2 FYNNEI. The CDR3 covers 14 residues. Trimming removed 6 bases from V and 4 bases from J; junction bases left unmatched: 7.

To note about this clone: The same CDR3 is also encoded by other DNA sequences in this sample. This chain connects TRBV6-5 to TRBJ2-4; D unclear. The CDR3 runs to 16 residues. The V end lost 0 bases, the J end lost 0 bases, and 9 bases lay between the germline ends. The germline V gene has CDR1 MNHEY and CDR2 SVGAGI. The CDR3 nucleotides read TGTGCCAGCAGTTACTCGGGCAGCATAGCCAAAAACATTCAGTACTTC. This encodes CASSYSGSIAKNIQYF.

V and J are TRBV4-3 and TRBJ1-1; D is unresolved. V was trimmed by 0 bases and J by 8 bases, leaving 10 bases between them. The CDR3 runs 13 residues. CDR1 is LGHNA and CDR2 is YSLEER in the germline V gene. The chain's CDR3 is CASSQERVEEAFF. CDR3 coding DNA: TGCGCCAGCAGCCAAGAGAGGGTGGAAGAAGCTTTCTTT.

This clone was observed a few times. This chain connects TRBV7-2 to TRBJ2-5; 10 bases are a match to TRBD1. V gave up 5 bases and J gave up 9 bases; unmatched junction bases: 6. Germline V gene lookup returns CDR1 SGHTA and CDR2 FQGNSA. The CDR3 sequence is 13 residues long. CDR3 loop: CASSPGQGVAQYF. The CDR3 nucleotides read TGTGCCAGCAGCCCCGGACAGGGGGTGGCCCAGTACTTC.